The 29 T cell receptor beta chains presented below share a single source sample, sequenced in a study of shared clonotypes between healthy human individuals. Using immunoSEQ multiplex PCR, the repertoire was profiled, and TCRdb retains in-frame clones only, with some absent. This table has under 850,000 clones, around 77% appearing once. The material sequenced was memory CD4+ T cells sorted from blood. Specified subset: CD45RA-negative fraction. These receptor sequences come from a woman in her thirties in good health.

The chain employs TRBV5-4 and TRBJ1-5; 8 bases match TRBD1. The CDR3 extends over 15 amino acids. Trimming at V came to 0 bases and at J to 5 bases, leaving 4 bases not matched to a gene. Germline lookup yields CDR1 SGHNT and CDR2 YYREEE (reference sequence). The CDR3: CASSLAPGGDQPQHF. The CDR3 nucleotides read TGTGCCAGCAGCTTGGCCCCAGGGGGCGATCAGCCCCAGCATTTT.

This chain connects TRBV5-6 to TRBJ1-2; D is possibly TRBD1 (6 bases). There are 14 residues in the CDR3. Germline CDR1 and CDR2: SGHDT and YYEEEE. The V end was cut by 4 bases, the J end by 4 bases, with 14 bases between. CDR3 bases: TGTGCCAGCAGCAGACTGGACAGTTCCTATGGCTACACCTTC. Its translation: CASSRLDSSYGYTF.

This CDR3 reads CASSPSSGSSYEQYF. The CDR3 bases are TGTGCCAGCAGCCCGTCGTCTGGGAGCTCCTACGAGCAGTACTTC. The chain links TRBV11-2 to TRBJ2-7, with D possibly being TRBD2 (5 bases). V was trimmed by 5 bases and J by 0 bases, leaving 14 bases between them. Germline CDR1 reads SGHAT; CDR2 reads FQNNGV. The CDR3 covers 15 residues.

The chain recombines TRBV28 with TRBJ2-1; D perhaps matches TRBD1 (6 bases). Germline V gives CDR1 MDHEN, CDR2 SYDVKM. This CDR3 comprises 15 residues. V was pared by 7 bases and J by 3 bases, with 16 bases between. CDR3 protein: CASTNRYRVYNEQFF. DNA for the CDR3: TGTGCCAGCACCAATCGGTACAGGGTCTACAATGAGCAGTTCTTC. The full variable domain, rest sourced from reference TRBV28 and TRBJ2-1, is DVKVTQSSRYLVKRTGEKVFLECVQDMDHENMFWYRQDPGLGLRLIYFSYDVKMKEKGDIPEGYSVSREKKERFSLILESASTNQTSMYLCASTNRYRVYNEQFFGPGTRLTVL.

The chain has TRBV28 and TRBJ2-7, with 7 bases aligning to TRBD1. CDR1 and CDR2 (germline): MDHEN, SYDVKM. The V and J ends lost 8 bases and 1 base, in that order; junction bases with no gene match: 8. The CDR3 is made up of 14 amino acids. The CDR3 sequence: CASGSQGSSYEQYF. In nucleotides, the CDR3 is TGTGCCAGCGGATCACAGGGGTCGTCCTACGAGCAGTACTTC.

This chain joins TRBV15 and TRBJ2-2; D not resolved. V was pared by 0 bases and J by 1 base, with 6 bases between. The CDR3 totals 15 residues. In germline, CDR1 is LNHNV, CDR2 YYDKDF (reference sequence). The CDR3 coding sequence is TGTGCCACCAGCAGAGATTGGGGGAACACCGGGGAGCTGTTTTTT. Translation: CATSRDWGNTGELFF.

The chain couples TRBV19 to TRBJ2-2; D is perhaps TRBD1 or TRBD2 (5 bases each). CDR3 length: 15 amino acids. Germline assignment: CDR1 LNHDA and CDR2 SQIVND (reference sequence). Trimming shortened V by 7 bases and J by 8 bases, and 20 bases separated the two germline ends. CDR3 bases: TGTGCCAGTACCATATCCGGGACCGGGAATGGGGAGCTGTTTTTT. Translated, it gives CASTISGTGNGELFF.

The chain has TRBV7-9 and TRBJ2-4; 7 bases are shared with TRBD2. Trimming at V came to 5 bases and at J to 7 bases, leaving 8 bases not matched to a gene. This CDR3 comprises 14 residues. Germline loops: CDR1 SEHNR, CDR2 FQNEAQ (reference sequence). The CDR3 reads CASSVNSGLNIQYF. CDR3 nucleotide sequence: TGTGCCAGCAGCGTTAATAGCGGGCTTAACATTCAGTACTTC.

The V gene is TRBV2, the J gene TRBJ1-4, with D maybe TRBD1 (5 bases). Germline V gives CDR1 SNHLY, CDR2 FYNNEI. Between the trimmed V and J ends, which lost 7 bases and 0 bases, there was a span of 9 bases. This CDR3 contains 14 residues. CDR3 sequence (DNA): TGTGCCAGCAATACAGGTGCAACTAATGAAAAACTGTTTTTT. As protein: CASNTGATNEKLFF.

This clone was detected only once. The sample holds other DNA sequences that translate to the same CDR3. CDR3 in DNA: TGTGCCAGCAGCTTAAGAACCGGGGAGCTGTTTTTT. Translating it yields CASSLRTGELFF. The rearrangement uses TRBV27 and TRBJ2-2; D remains unclear. Trimming removed 6 bases from V and 5 bases from J, with 7 bases in between. Germline V gene sequence: CDR1 MNHEY, CDR2 SMNVEV (reference sequence). CDR3 size: 12 residues.

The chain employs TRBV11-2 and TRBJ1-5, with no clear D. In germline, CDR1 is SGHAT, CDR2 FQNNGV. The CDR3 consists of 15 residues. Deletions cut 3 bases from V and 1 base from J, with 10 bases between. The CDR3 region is CASSFYRGSNQPQHF. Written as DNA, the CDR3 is TGTGCCAGCAGCTTTTATCGTGGCAGCAATCAGCCCCAGCATTTT.

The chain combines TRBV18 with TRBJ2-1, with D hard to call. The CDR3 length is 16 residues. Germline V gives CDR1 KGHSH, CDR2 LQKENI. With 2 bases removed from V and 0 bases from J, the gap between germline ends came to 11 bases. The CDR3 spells CASSPLPARSYNEQFF. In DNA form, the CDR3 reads TGTGCCAGCTCACCATTGCCCGCTCGCTCCTACAATGAGCAGTTCTTC. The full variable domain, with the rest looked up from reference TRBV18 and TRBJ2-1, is NAGVMQNPRHLVRRRGQEARLRCSPMKGHSHVYWYRQLPEEGLKFMVYLQKENIIDESGMPKERFSAEFPKEGPSILRIQQVVRGDSAAYFCASSPLPARSYNEQFFGPGTRLTVL.

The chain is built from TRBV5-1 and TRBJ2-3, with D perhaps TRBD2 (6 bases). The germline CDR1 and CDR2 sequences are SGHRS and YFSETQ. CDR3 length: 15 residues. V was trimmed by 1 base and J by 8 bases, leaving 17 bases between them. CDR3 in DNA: TGCGCCAGCAGCTTGCGACGGGACTCGTCGGCTACGCAGTATTTT. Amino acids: CASSLRRDSSATQYF. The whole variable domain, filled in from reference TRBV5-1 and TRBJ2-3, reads KAGVTQTPRYLIKTRGQQVTLSCSPISGHRSVSWYQQTPGQGLQFLFEYFSETQRNKGNFPGRFSGRQFSNSRSEMNVSTLELGDSALYLCASSLRRDSSATQYFGPGTRLTVL.

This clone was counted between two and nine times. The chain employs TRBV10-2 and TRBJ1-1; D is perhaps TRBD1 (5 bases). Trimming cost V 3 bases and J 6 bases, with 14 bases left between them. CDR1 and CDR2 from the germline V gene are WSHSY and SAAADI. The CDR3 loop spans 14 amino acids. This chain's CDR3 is CASSDYPGRAEAFF. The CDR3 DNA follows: TGCGCCAGCAGTGACTACCCAGGGAGGGCTGAAGCTTTCTTT.

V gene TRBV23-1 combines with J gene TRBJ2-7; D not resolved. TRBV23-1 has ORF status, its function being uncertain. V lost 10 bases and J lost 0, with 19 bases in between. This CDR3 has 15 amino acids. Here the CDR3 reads CATDSLTPSSYEQYF. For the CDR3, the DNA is TGCGCCACCGATTCACTAACCCCAAGCTCCTACGAGCAGTACTTC.

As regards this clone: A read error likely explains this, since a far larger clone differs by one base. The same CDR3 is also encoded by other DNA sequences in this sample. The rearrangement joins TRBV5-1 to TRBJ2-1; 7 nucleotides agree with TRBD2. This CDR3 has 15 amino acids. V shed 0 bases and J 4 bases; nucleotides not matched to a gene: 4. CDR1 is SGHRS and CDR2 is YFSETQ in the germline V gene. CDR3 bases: TGCGCCAGCAGCTTGGCTAGCGGTAGTTACAATGAGCAGTTCTTC. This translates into CASSLASGSYNEQFF. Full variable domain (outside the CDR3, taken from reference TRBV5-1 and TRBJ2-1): KAGVTQTPRYLIKTRGQQVTLSCSPISGHRSVSWYQQTPGQGLQFLFEYFSETQRNKGNFPGRFSGRQFSNSRSEMNVSTLELGDSALYLCASSLASGSYNEQFFGPGTRLTVL.

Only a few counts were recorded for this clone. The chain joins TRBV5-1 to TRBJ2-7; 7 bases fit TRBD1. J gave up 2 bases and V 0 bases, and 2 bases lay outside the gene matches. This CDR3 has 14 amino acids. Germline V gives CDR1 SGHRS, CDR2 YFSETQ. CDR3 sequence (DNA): TGCGCCAGCAGCTTGGAGGGACAGACCTACGAGCAGTACTTC. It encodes CASSLEGQTYEQYF.

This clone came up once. The CDR3 nucleotides are TGTGCCAGCTCACGTACGGGGGGAGCCTATCAAAGGGGCACTGAAGCTTTCTTT. It codes for CASSRTGGAYQRGTEAFF. This chain links TRBV18 with TRBJ1-1; D is possibly TRBD1 (5 bases). Trimming pared 4 bases from V and 4 bases from J, leaving 25 bases between. Germline-derived CDR1 and CDR2 are KGHSH and LQKENI. The CDR3 consists of 18 residues.

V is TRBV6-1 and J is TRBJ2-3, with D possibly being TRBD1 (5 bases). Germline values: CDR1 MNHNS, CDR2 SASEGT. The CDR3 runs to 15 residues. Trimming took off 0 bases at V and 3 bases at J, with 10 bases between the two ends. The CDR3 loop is CASSEAAGLTDTQYF. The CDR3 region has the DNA TGTGCCAGCAGTGAAGCGGCAGGGCTAACAGATACGCAGTATTTT.

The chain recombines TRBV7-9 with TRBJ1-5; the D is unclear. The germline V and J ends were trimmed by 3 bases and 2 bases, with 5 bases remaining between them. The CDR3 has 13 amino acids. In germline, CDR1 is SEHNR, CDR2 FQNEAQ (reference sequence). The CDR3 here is CASSFAGNQPQHF. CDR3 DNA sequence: TGTGCCAGCAGCTTTGCGGGCAATCAGCCCCAGCATTTT.

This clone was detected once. CDR3 nucleotides: TGTGCCAGCAGCTTAACGGGTAGCGGCACAGATACGCAGTATTTT. Protein sequence: CASSLTGSGTDTQYF. The chain links TRBV7-3 to TRBJ2-3; a weak D match, TRBD2 (5 bases). CDR3 length: 15 residues. V gave up 0 bases and J gave up 1 base, with 8 bases separating them. CDR1 is SGHTA, CDR2 FQGTGA, per germline.

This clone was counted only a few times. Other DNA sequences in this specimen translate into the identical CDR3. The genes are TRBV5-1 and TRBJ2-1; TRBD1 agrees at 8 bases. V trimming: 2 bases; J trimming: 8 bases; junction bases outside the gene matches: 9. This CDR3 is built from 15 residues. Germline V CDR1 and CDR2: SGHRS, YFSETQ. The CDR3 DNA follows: TGCGCCAGCAGCTTAGGCAGGGGGCGCGGGGATGAGCAGTTCTTC. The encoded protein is CASSLGRGRGDEQFF.

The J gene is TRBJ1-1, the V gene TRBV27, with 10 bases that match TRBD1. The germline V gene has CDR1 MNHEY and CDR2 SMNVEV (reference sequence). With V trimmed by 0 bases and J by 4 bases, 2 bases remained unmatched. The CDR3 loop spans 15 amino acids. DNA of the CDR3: TGTGCCAGCAGTTTATCCGGGACAGGGGTCACTGAAGCTTTCTTT. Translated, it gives CASSLSGTGVTEAFF.

The CDR3 DNA reads TGTGCCAGCAGCTTAGTTCGGGGACAGGGGCTCGCTAACTATGGCTACACCTTC. Residues: CASSLVRGQGLANYGYTF. This chain links TRBV11-2 with TRBJ1-2; TRBD1 matches at 10 bases. J was trimmed by 0 bases and V by 1 base; bases with no gene match: 8. CDR3 length equals 18 residues. Germline assignment: CDR1 SGHAT and CDR2 FQNNGV.

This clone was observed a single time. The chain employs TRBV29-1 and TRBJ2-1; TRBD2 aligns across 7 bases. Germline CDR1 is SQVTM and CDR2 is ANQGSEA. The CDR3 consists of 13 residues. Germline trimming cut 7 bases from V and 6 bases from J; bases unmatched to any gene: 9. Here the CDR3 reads CSARDYGVNEQFF. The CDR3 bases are TGCAGCGCTAGGGACTATGGGGTCAATGAGCAGTTCTTC.

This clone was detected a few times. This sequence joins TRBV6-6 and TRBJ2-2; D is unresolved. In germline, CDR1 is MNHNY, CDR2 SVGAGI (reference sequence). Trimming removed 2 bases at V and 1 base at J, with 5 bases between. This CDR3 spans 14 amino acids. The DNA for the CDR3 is TGTGCCAGCAGTTACCGACAGAACACCGGGGAGCTGTTTTTT. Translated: CASSYRQNTGELFF.

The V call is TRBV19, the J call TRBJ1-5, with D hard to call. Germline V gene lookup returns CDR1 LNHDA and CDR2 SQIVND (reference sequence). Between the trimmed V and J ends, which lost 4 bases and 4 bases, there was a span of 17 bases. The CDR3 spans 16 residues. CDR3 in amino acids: CASSTTWQRRNQPQHF. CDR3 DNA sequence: TGTGCCAGTAGTACCACCTGGCAAAGGCGGAATCAGCCCCAGCATTTT.

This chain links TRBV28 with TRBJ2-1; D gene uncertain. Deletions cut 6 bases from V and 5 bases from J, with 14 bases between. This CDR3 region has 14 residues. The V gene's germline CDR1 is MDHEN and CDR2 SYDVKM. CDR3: CASRSWVQNNEQFF. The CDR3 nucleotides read TGTGCCAGCAGAAGTTGGGTTCAGAACAATGAGCAGTTCTTC.

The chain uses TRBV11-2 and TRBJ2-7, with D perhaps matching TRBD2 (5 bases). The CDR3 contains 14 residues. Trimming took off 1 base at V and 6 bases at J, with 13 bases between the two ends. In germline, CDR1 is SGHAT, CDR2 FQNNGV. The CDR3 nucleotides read TGTGCCAGCAGCTTAGGACCGGGGTCCGGCGAGCAGTACTTC. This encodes CASSLGPGSGEQYF. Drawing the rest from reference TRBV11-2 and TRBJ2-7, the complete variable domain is EAGVAQSPRYKIIEKRQSVAFWCNPISGHATLYWYQQILGQGPKLLIQFQNNGVVDDSQLPKDRFSAERLKGVDSTLKIQPAKLEDSAVYLCASSLGPGSGEQYFGPGTRLTVT.